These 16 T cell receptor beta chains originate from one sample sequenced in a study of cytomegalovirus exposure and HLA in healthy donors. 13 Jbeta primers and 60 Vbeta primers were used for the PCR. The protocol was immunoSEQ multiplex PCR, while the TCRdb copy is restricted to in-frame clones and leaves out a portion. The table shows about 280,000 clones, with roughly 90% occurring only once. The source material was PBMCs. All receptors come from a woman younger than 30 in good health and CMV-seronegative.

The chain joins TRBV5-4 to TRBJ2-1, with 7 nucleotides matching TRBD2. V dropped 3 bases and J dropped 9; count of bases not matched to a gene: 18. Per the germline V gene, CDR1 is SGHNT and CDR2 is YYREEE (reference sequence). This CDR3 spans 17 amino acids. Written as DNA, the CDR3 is TGTGCCAGCAGCTCCTCACAGACGAAGACTAGCTTCAGTGAGCAGTTCTTC. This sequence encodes CASSSSQTKTSFSEQFF.

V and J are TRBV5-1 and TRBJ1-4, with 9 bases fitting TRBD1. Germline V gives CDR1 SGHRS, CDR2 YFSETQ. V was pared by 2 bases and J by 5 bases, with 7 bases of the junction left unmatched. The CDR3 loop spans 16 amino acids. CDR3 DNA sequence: TGCGCCAGCAGCTTCGGGGACAGGGCGAGAAATGAAAAACTGTTTTTT. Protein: CASSFGDRARNEKLFF.

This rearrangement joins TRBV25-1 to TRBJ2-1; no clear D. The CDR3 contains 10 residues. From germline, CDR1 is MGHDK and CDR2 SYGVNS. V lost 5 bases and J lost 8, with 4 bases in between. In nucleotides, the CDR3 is TGTGCCAGCAGTTACTATGAGCAGTTCTTC. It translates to CASSYYEQFF.

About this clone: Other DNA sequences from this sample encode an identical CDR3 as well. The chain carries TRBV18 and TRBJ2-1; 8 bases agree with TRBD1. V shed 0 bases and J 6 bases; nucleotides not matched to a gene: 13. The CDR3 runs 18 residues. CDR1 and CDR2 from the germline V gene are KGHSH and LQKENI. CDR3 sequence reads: CASSPPVGGQGQVNEQFF. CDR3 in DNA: TGTGCCAGCTCACCACCGGTTGGAGGACAGGGTCAAGTCAATGAGCAGTTCTTC. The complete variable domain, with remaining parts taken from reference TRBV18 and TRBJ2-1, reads NAGVMQNPRHLVRRRGQEARLRCSPMKGHSHVYWYRQLPEEGLKFMVYLQKENIIDESGMPKERFSAEFPKEGPSILRIQQVVRGDSAAYFCASSPPVGGQGQVNEQFFGPGTRLTVL.

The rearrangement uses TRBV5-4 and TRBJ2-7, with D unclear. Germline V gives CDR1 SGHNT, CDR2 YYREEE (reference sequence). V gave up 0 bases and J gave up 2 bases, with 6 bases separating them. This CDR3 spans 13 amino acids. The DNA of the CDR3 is TGTGCCAGCAGCTTGGGGGCCCCCTACGAGCAGTACTTC. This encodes CASSLGAPYEQYF.

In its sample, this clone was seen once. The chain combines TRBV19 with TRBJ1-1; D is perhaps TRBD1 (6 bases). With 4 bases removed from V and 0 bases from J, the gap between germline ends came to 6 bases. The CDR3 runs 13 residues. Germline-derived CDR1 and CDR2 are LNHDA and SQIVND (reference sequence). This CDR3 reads CASSTGVNTEAFF. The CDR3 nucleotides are TGTGCCAGTAGTACAGGGGTGAACACTGAAGCTTTCTTT.

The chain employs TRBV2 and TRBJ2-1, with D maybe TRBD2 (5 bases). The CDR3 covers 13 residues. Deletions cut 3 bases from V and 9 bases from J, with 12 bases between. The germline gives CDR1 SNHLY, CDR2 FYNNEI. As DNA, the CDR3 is TGTGCCAGCAGTGAGATCCGGGATGGTGAGCAGTTCTTC. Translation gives CASSEIRDGEQFF.

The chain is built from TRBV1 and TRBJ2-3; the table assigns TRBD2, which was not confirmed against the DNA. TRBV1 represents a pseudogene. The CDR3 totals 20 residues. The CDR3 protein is CTSSLKRLAGGPALRFTQYF. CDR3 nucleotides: TGCACCAGCAGCCTCAAGAGACTAGCGGGGGGGCCCGCCCTAAGATTTACGCAGTATTTT.

The CDR3: CASSLGQGGGEQYF. The CDR3 coding sequence is TGCGCCAGCAGCTTGGGCCAGGGGGGAGGCGAGCAGTACTTC. V usage is TRBV5-1 and J usage is TRBJ2-7, with a possible D match to TRBD1 (7 bases). V gave up 0 bases and J gave up 6 bases, with 13 bases separating them. Germline values: CDR1 SGHRS, CDR2 YFSETQ. The CDR3 extends over 14 amino acids.

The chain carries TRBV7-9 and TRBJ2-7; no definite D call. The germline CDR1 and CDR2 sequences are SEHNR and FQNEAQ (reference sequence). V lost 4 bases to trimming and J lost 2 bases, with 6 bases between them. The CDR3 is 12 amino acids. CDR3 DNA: TGTGCCAGCAGCTATATCCCCTACGAGCAGTACTTC. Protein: CASSYIPYEQYF. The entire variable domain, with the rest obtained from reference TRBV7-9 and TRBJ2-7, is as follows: DTGVSQNPRHKITKRGQNVTFRCDPISEHNRLYWYRQTLGQGPEFLTYFQNEAQLEKSRLLSDRFSAERPKGSFSTLEIQRTEQGDSAMYLCASSYIPYEQYFGPGTRLTVT.

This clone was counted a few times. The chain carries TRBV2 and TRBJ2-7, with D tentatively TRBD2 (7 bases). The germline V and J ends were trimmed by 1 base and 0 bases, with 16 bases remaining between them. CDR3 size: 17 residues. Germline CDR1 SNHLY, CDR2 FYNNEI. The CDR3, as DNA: TGTGCCAGCAGTGAAGGGGGGGGACACCGGATCTCCTACGAGCAGTACTTC. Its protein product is CASSEGGGHRISYEQYF. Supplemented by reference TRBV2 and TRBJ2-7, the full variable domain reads EPEVTQTPSHQVTQMGQEVILRCVPISNHLYFYWYRQILGQKVEFLVSFYNNEISEKSEIFDDQFSVERPDGSNFTLKIRSTKLEDSAMYFCASSEGGGHRISYEQYFGPGTRLTVT.

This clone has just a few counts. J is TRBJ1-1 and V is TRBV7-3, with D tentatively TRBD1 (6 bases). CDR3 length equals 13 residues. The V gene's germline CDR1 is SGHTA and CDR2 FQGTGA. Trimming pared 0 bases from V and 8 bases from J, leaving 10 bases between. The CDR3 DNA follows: TGTGCCAGCAGCTTAACGTGGGGGACAGAAGCTTTCTTT. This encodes CASSLTWGTEAFF.

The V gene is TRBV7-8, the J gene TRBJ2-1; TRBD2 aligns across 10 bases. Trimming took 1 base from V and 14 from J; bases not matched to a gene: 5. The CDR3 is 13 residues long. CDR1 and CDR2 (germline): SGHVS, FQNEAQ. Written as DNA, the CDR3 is TGTGCCAGCAGCTTAGACATAGCGGGGGGCGAGTTCTTC. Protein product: CASSLDIAGGEFF.

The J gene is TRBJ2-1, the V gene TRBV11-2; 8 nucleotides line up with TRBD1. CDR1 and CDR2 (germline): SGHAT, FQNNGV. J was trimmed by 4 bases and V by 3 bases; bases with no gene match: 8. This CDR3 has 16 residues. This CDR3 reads CASSFSGTGEYNEQFF. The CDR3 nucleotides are TGTGCCAGCAGCTTTTCCGGGACAGGAGAGTACAATGAGCAGTTCTTC.

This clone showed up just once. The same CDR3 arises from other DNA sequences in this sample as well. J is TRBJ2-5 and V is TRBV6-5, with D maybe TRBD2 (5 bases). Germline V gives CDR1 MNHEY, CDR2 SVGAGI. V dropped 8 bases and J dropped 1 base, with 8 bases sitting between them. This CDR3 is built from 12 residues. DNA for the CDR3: TGTGCCAGCGGACGGGGCCAAGAGACCCAGTACTTC. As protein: CASGRGQETQYF.

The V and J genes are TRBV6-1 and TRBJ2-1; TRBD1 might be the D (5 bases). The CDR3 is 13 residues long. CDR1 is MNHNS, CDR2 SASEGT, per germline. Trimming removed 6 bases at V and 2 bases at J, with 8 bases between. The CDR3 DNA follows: TGTGCCAGCAGAACAGGACCCTACAATGAGCAGTTCTTC. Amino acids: CASRTGPYNEQFF.